This TCR beta chain was profiled in a study of radiation and T cells in renal cell carcinoma. Study context: Nephrectomy followed 15 Gy stereotactic body radiation by 4 weeks. Overall study findings and caveats: Top tumor clonotypes rose in blood 2 weeks post-radiation, then contracted.

Losses at the gene ends were 0 bases for V and 5 bases for J; bases not matched to a gene: 6. Germline V gene sequence: CDR1 LGHNA, CDR2 YNFKEQ. CDR3 length: 16 amino acids. With regard to this clone: As yet, its antigen is unknown.

Time point reported: blood 2 weeks post-SBRT. Treatment defined: 15 Gy SBRT to primary tumor, nephrectomy 4 weeks later. Sequencing used immunoSEQ multiplex PCR; TCRdb keeps in-frame clones, though not all of them. Of around 75,000 clones detected, roughly 82% appear once; the ten largest clones hold around 5.5%. The TCR comes from a man aged 55 to 70 with renal cell carcinoma. V gene TRBV4-2 combines with J gene TRBJ2-1; TRBD2 matches 8 bases. Sequenced here: blood, sampled from a patient whose treatment included radiotherapy and nephrectomy. The CDR3 nucleotides are TGTGCCAGCAGCCAAGAAGCTAGCGGGTTACACAATGAGCAGTTCTTC. Its protein product is CASSQEASGLHNEQFF.